This T cell receptor (beta chain) emerged from a study of blood T cell repertoires in COVID-19. In the original analysis: Estimates of nucleated cell counts were drawn from the amplification of reference gene primers. Sequenced by immunoSEQ multiplex PCR; TCRdb stores in-frame clones only, minus some. Clone size and V and J calls were adopted from that table, with D and trimming inferred from the DNA. The sample records 100,000 to 150,000 clones, roughly 80% being singletons. Per germline, CDR1 MNHEY and CDR2 SVGAGI. CDR3 size: 13 residues. The V and J ends lost 6 bases and 6 bases respectively, with 14 bases between them.

Material: peripheral blood. This sequence was found in a man aged 55 to 69 with acute or convalescent COVID-19. The chain uses TRBV6-5 and TRBJ1-2, with a possible D match to TRBD1 (6 bases). The CDR3 DNA reads TGTGCCAGCAGGAGCCAGGGGAGGGATGGCTACACCTTC. This translates into CASRSQGRDGYTF.